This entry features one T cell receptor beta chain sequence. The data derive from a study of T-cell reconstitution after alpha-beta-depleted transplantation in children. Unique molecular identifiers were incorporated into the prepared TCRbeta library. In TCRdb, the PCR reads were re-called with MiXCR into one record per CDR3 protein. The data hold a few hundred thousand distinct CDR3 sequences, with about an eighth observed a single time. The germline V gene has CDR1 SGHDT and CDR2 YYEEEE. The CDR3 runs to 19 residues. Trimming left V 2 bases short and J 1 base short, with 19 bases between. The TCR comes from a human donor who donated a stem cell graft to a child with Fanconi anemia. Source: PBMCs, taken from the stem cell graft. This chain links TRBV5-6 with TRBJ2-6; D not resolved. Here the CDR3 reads CASSLRLGNSQSGANVLTF. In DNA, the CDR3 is TGTGCCAGCAGCTTACGACTTGGGAACAGCCAATCTGGGGCCAACGTCCTGACTTTC.